This record looks at one T cell receptor beta chain sequence and its context. The antigen it recognizes is unknown. Base qualities are missing; no much larger clone stands one base away. From its cysteine to its phenylalanine, the CDR3 spans 14 amino acids. Solely the CDR3 DNA is kept, with 42 bases framed from the first base. Looking up the germline V gene yields CDR1 SGHDT and CDR2 YYEEEE. V drops 2 bases and J drops 7 bases, leaving 10 bases in between. The source of the sample is a study of cytomegalovirus exposure and HLA in healthy donors (dated by TCRdb to the late 2010s). About the investigation overall: According to an earlier analysis of several hundred of the donors, about 179 million T cells yielded 95 million to 140 million unique TCR beta sequences and 276 Gb of sequence data. In an earlier analysis of a few hundred of the donors, high-throughput TCR beta sequencing was used to judge whether each TCR beta V gene segment behaved as functional or pseudogenic. A later genetic analysis took genome-wide SNP genotypes for about 65% of the 666 donors and used that subset as a discovery cohort. To predict cytomegalovirus infection status, the study brought together high-throughput TCR immunosequencing, statistical association of individual TCRs with disease status, and machine learning. Four to six DR-DQ haplotypes were handled as single units for association and clustering because linkage in the cohort was strong. Among some 400 genotyped donors of the cohort, an average of around 240,000 unique TCR beta nucleotide sequences was sequenced per donor, of which 15% to 20% were non-productive. The study profiled the T cell repertoires of around 700 subjects by immunosequencing and related them to cytomegalovirus serostatus. In a later analysis, previously published TCR beta repertoires from more than 500 donors were re-analyzed and high-resolution HLA genotyping was added so that TCR occurrence patterns could be studied. The number of donors typed differed by locus, with 629-630 for A, B, C, DRB1 and DQB1, roughly 520 for DQA1, 600 to 610 for DPA1, and some 470 for DPB1. A separate validation cohort of 100 to 150 different subjects was used in addition to the roughly 620-subject first cohort. Rather than drawing on any new phenotypic data, the later analysis identified candidate immune exposures from TCR beta sequences and the way those sequences occurred across donors. Every discovery cohort repertoire had been produced on one sequencing platform. HLA typing covered class I and class II loci at four-digit resolution. About 280 gigabases of sequencing data and approximately 92 million unique TCR sequences made up an early release that covered approximately 620 HLA-typed donors. Donor age, sex, ethnicity and CMV serostatus were compiled alongside the repertoire data. Of the roughly 400 genotyped donors, roughly 85% fell in the genetic ancestry cluster associated with self-reported Caucasian donors. The study was designed to test whether signatures of past pathogen exposure could be identified by cataloging public T cell receptors.

Points the paper makes about the study in general: Only TCR beta chains were sequenced in this cohort, and the absence of alpha or paired-chain data limited detectable features. The classifier was reported to diagnose cytomegalovirus status with high specificity and sensitivity in both the original cohort and the validation cohort. The sequencing pipeline was judged likely to have produced a cluster of highly shared sequence variants as a technical artifact. A later analysis associated about 17,000 TCR beta sequences with specific HLA alleles at a false discovery rate of 0.05. Across donors, most TCR sequences were observed very rarely, whereas some public TCRs were present in many individuals. According to a later analysis, TCR association rates differed among HLA loci, with DRB1 alleles showing the most associated TCRs and HLA-C alleles showing the fewest. Strong co-occurrence of HLA alleles, especially DR and DQ, made assigning TCR associations to individual alleles difficult. In vitro tests confirmed that a few of the cytomegalovirus-associated TCR beta chains recognize cytomegalovirus antigens. Linkage disequilibrium might explain the correlated functional status among segregating V segments, but an unknown experimental factor could not be ruled out. Because some donors lacked HLA typing at each locus, the association tests relied only on the typed subset. Most CMV-associated TCR beta chains appeared to be HLA-restricted in a later analysis, and the HLA associations seemed to be driven largely by CMV exposure. The study gave a list of some 150 TCR beta chains associated with cytomegalovirus. The authors suggested that the approach could potentially be extended to other disease states and immunological phenotypes. Sequencing depth was assumed to be roughly uniform across donors in the presence/absence analyses, though that assumption may not hold. The 87-base-pair reads could not distinguish some IMGT-functional V segments, including TRBV6-2 and TRBV6-3, so those segments were excluded. A further reported finding was that TCR beta sequences accurately predicted the HLA-A and HLA-B alleles for most subjects in the first cohort. According to a later genetic analysis, donors in an Asian-associated ancestry cluster had fewer N-insertions in productive TCRs than the approximately 670-donor mean. The earlier analysis of fewer than 750 of the donors excluded around 17 rarely observed V segments, including chromosome 9 orphons, because counts were too low. For the cohort, immune exposure information was limited to CMV serostatus. In a later analysis, several top co-occurrence clusters were reported to appear linked to parvovirus B19, influenza, CMV and Epstein-Barr virus. A later analysis found that HLA-associated TCR beta chains were more clonally expanded and had lower generation probabilities than equally common non-associated chains. Broadly in line with IMGT annotations, most TCR beta V segments showed up in productive rearrangements about 90% or about 30% of the time in an earlier analysis of approximately 640 of the donors. In a later genetic analysis, a missense DCLRE1C variant was associated with V-gene and J-gene trimming of TCR beta chains, and the association was replicated in an independent cohort.

In total, roughly 710 healthy bone marrow donors made up the cohort. Cohort members were all nominally healthy when sampled, although unrecorded immune exposures were likely present. The donor tested CMV seronegative, placing the donor among the approximately 400 seronegative members of the cohort. A peripheral blood sample was collected from each donor, and TCR beta sequencing was performed on peripheral blood mononuclear cells. The Qiagen DNeasy Blood Extraction Kit was used to extract genomic DNA from the blood cell samples. The library was generated by the immunoSEQ multiplex PCR assay. For the multiplex PCR, a mixture combining 60 forward primers for TCR Vbeta segments and 13 reverse primers for TCR Jbeta segments was used. A multiplex PCR assay on genomic DNA amplified the CDR3 region of rearranged TCR beta genes. The amplified TCR beta libraries were sequenced on the Illumina HiSeq System as 87-base-pair reads. The authors' pipeline ran thus. A later analysis counted about 80 million unique TCR beta chains across the 690 or so repertoires, and around 9.9 million of these chains were shared by at least two donors. A nearest-neighbor algorithm error-corrected the raw reads and collapsed the reads into unique sequences, merging closely related sequences to remove PCR and sequencing errors. To assign V, D and J gene segments, CDR3 sequences were aligned to IMGT reference sequences. For a sequence to be retained, a match of at least six nucleotides to both a V gene segment and a J gene segment was required. A rearrangement was called productive if the CDR3 had no stop codons and remained in frame with V and J, and every other rearrangement was called non-productive. Following IMGT convention, CDR3 was defined as the stretch from the second conserved V-encoded cysteine up to the conserved J-encoded phenylalanine. In an earlier analysis of approximately 500 of the donors, sequences lacking an unambiguous match to a single V gene segment were excluded. An earlier analysis of a few hundred of the donors classified V segments as functional when productive rearrangements were above 56.7% and as segregating when the standard deviation between donors was above 5%. A statistical classification framework was developed to diagnose cytomegalovirus status using the catalog of TCR beta chain sequences. A later analysis assigned V and J genes by comparing TCR nucleotide sequences with IMGT/GENE-DB human TR gene sequences. Using the TCRdist pipeline, a later analysis assigned CDR3 sequences along with most-parsimonious VDJ recombination scenarios. In a later analysis, every TCR beta chain was defined by the combination of its CDR3 amino acid sequence and its V-gene family, and reads without a unique V-gene family were dropped. To address suspected cross-contamination and a sequencing artifact, a later analysis removed 592 highly shared, low-generation-probability nucleotide sequences. In a later analysis, a clonal expansion index for each public chain was calculated from normalized within-repertoire ranks of inferred template counts. Generation probabilities in a later analysis came from a VDJ recombination model fitted to out-of-frame rearrangements, and those results were checked against IGoR. In a later analysis, hypergeometric tests were used to score TCR-TCR, TCR-HLA and TCR-CMV co-occurrence, with a repertoire-size bias correction applied to TCR pairs. In a later analysis, false discovery rates were estimated by permuting HLA or CMV assignments 20 times. In a later analysis, co-occurring TCRs were grouped using DBSCAN, with TCRdist sequence similarity added in when clustering inside HLA-allele-positive subsets. Repertoires with fewer than 30,000 or more than 120,000 public chains, plus five repertoires with anomalous nucleotide sharing, were excluded from co-occurrence clustering. The table was pulled from immuneACCESS by TCRdb, which kept in-frame rearrangements only. Such tables lose some clones; where checked, under half of the loss comes from unresolved V genes, and the rest has no known cause. The DNA gave D and trimming, while V, J and clone size come from that table. For this sample the table gives 150,000 to 200,000 clones, of which 84% were detected only once. More than 1.5% of the sample belongs to the ten largest clones.

This clonotype was obtained from a man between 18 and 29 years old in good health and CMV-seronegative. The sample was PBMCs. The rearranged segments are TRBV5-6 and TRBJ1-6; the D gene assignment is ambiguous. This receptor carries the CDR3 CASSFEPGNSPLHF. The DNA sequence is TGTGCCAGCAGCTTTGAACCAGGAAATTCACCCCTCCACTTT.